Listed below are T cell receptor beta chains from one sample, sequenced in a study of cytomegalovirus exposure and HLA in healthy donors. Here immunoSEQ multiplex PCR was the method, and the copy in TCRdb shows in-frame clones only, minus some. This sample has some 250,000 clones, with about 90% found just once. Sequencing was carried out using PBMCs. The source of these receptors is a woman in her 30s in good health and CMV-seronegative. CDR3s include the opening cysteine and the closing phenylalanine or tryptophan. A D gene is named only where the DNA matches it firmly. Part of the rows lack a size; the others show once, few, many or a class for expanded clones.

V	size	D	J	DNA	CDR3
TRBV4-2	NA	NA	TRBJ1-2	TGTGCCAGCAGCCAAGATTCCGGGCTCCGGGGAAAGTACACCTTC	CASSQDSGLRGKYTF
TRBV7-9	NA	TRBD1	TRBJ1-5	TGTGCCAGCAGTAACGACAGGGGGCGAGGGCAGCCCCAGCATTTT	CASSNDRGRGQPQHF
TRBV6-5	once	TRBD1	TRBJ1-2	TGTGCCAGCAGTAGACAGGGGGCGCGTGGCTACACCTTC	CASSRQGARGYTF
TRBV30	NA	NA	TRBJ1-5	TGTGCCTGGAGTGTGACCGGGCCAGAGCCCCAGCATTTT	CAWSVTGPEPQHF
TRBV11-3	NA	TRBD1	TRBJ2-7	TGTGCCAGCAGCAACCGAGGGACAGCCTACGAGCAGTACTTC	CASSNRGTAYEQYF
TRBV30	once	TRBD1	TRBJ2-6	TGTGCCTGGAGGGGGGGACAGGGGGCACCTGGGGCCAACGTCCTGACTTTC	CAWRGGQGAPGANVLTF
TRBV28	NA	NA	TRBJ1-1	TGTGCCAGCAAGACCATCCGGGGCAACACTGAAGCTTTCTTT	CASKTIRGNTEAFF
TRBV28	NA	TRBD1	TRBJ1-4	TGTGCCAGCAGTGGACAGGGAGATGGTGAAAAACTGTTTTTT	CASSGQGDGEKLFF
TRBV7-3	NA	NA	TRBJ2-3	TGTGCCAGCAGCTTAGACCGCTCAGATACGCAGTATTTT	CASSLDRSDTQYF
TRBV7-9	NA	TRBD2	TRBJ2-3	TGTGCCAGCAGCTTAGGGGGAGGGACGCAGTATTTT	CASSLGGGTQYF
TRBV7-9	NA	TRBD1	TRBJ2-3	TGTGCCAGCAGCTCCACAGGGGATACAGATACGCAGTATTTT	CASSSTGDTDTQYF
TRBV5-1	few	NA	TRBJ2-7	TGCGCCAGCAGCTTGGGGCAGGGCGAGCAGTACTTC	CASSLGQGEQYF
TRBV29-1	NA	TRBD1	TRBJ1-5	TGCAGCGTTGAAGTCCCGGGACAGGGGGCACCTCAGCCCCAGCATTTT	CSVEVPGQGAPQPQHF
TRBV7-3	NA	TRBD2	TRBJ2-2	TGTGCCAGCAGCTTAACGCGGGAGAGAACCGGGGAGCTGTTTTTT	CASSLTRERTGELFF
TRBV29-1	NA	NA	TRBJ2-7	TGCAGCGTTCTTGATTCCTACGAGCAGTACTTC	CSVLDSYEQYF
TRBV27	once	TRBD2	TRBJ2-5	TGTGCCAGCAGTTTATCAAGCGTAGCGGGAGGTGTGGAGACCCAGTACTTC	CASSLSSVAGGVETQYF
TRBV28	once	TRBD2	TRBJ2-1	TGTGCCAGCATGGGACTAGCGGGAGTTGATGAGCAGTTCTTC	CASMGLAGVDEQFF
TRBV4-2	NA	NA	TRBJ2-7	TGTGCCAGCAGCCAACCCAGGGCTTCCGACGAGCAGTACTTC	CASSQPRASDEQYF
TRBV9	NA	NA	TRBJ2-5	TGTGCCAGCAGCGTAGGGTGGGGTCAAGAGACCCAGTACTTC	CASSVGWGQETQYF
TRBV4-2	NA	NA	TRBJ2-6	TGTGCCAGCAGCCAAGAAAGGGCAGGGGCTGGGGCCAACGTCCTGACTTTC	CASSQERAGAGANVLTF
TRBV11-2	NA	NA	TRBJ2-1	TGTGCCAGCAGCCAGGGGGGTATTGACAATGAGCAGTTCTTC	CASSQGGIDNEQFF
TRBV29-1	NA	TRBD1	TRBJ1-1	TGCAGCTTCCAGGGGGCGAACACTGAAGCTTTCTTT	CSFQGANTEAFF
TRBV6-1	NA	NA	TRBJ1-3	TGTGCCAGCAGTGGGGCGCGCTCTGGAAACACCATATATTTT	CASSGARSGNTIYF
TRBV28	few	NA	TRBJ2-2	TGTGCCAGCAGTTCGCCTTTGGGAGGTGGGGGCGAAACCGGGGAGCTGTTTTTT	CASSSPLGGGGETGELFF
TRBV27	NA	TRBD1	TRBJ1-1	TGTGCCAGCACCACAGGGGTGGGCACTGAAGCTTTCTTT	CASTTGVGTEAFF
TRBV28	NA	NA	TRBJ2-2	TGTGCCAGTAGGGAGGGGGCACCCGGGGAGCTGTTTTTT	CASREGAPGELFF
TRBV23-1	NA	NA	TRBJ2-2	TGCGCCAGCAGTCAACCTAACCCGGTTGCCGGGGAGCTGTTTTTT	CASSQPNPVAGELFF
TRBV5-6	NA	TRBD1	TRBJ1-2	TGTGCCAGCAGGCCGGGACAGGGCACATGGGGCTATGGCTACACCTTC	CASRPGQGTWGYGYTF
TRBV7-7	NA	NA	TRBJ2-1	TGTGCCAGCAGCTTAGGAGTTTCCAATGAGCAGTTCTTC	CASSLGVSNEQFF
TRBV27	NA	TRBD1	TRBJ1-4	TGTGCCAGCAGATCCGGGACAGGGTATGAAAAACTGTTTTTT	CASRSGTGYEKLFF
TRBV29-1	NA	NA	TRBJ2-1	TGCAGCGTTCCCCATGGGGGGTCTGAGCAGTTCTTC	CSVPHGGSEQFF
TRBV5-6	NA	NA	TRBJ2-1	TGTGCCAGCAGCCCGAGACTCTCCCGGGAGCAGTTCTTC	CASSPRLSREQFF
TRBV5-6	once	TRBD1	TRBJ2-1	TGTGCCAGCAGCACGGACAGGGGAGGTTCCTACAATGAGCAGTTCTTC	CASSTDRGGSYNEQFF
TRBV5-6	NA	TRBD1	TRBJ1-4	TGTGCCAGCAGCTTGGGGACAGGGGGCGGAATAGAAAAACTGTTTTTT	CASSLGTGGGIEKLFF
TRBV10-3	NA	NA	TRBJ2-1	TGTGCCATCAGTGACGGGGGCGAGCAGTTCTTC	CAISDGGEQFF
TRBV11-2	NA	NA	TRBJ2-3	TGTGCCAGCAGCTTAGGCAAAATGACTAGCACAGATACGCAGTATTTT	CASSLGKMTSTDTQYF
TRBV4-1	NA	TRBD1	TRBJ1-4	TGCGCCAGCAGCCAAGCCGGGACAGGTAATGAAAAACTGTTTTTT	CASSQAGTGNEKLFF
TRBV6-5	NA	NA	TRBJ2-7	TGTGCCAGCAGTTACGGGGCCTCTGAGCAGTACTTC	CASSYGASEQYF
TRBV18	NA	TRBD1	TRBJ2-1	TGTGCCAGCTCACGGGACAGGGGGCGACAGGACAATGAGCAGTTCTTC	CASSRDRGRQDNEQFF
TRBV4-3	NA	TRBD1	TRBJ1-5	TGCGCCAGCAGCCAAGATAGGACAGGGATACAGCCCCAGCATTTT	CASSQDRTGIQPQHF
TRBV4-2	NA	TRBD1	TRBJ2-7	TGTGCCAGCAGCCAAGGTTTGGCGGACAGGGGCTACGAGCAGTACTTC	CASSQGLADRGYEQYF
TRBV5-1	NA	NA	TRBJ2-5	TGCGCCAGCAGCGCGGAGCGAGGAGGGGAGACCCAGTACTTC	CASSAERGGETQYF
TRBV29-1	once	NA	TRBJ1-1	TGCAGCGTCGGGAGGGGTGGTGGGGGCACTGAAGCTTTCTTT	CSVGRGGGGTEAFF
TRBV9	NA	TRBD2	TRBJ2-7	TGTGCCAGCAGCCCCACGGGAGGAAAGTTAGCGGCCGAGCAGTACTTC	CASSPTGGKLAAEQYF
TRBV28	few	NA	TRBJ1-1	TGTGCCACCGCGTACCCGAGGGGAATGGAACGGGGAGGTGAAGCTTTCTTT	CATAYPRGMERGGEAFF
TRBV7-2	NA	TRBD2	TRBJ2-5	TGTGCCAGCAGCGCGTTTAGCCGTAGGACTAGCGGATTGCAAGAGACCCAGTACTTC	CASSAFSRRTSGLQETQYF
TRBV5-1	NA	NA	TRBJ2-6	TGCGCCAGCAGCTTGGAAGGGCACTCTGGGGCCAACGTCCTGACTTTC	CASSLEGHSGANVLTF
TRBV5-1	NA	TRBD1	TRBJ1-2	TGCGCCAGCAGAAGAGGGACAGGGGGCGGCGGCCTCAGTCGGGGCTACACCTTC	CASRRGTGGGGLSRGYTF
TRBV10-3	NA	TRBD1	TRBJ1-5	TGTGCCATCAGAGGGACAGTCAATCAGCCCCAGCATTTT	CAIRGTVNQPQHF
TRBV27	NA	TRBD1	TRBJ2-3	TGTGCCAGCAGGACTGGGACAGGGTCTGGAGATACGCAGTATTTT	CASRTGTGSGDTQYF
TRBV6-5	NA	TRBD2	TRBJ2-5	TGTGCCAGCAGCCGTCGACTAGCCGGGGGAGAGACCCAGTACTTC	CASSRRLAGGETQYF
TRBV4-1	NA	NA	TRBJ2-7	TGCGCCAGCAGCCAACCCGGGACCCAGACCTACGAGCAGTACTTC	CASSQPGTQTYEQYF
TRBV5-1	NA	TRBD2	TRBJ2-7	TGCGCCAGCAGCTACCGAGGGTTAGCGGGAGACTTCTCCGAGCAGTACTTC	CASSYRGLAGDFSEQYF